This T cell receptor beta chain was recovered during a study of blood T cell repertoires in COVID-19. Whole-study context: The analysed material was cDNA or gDNA that came from T cells, B-cell-depleted T cells, or PBMCs.

Some clones are missing from TCRdb's copy, which holds only in-frame ones; the method was immunoSEQ multiplex PCR. The top ten clones hold around 3.7% of a sample with fewer than 250,000 clones, approximately 88% of them seen once. This sequence originates from a woman in her twenties or thirties who had been exposed to COVID-19. Sequenced: PBMCs or T cells enriched from blood (not recorded which).

The CDR3 coding sequence is TGTGCCAGCAGAGGGGCTGAAGCTTTCTTT. As protein: CASRGAEAFF. V is TRBV2 and J is TRBJ1-1, with D possibly matching TRBD1 (5 bases). The CDR3 contains 10 residues. The V gene lost 6 bases and the J gene lost 6 bases, with 5 bases spanning the gap. In germline, CDR1 is SNHLY, CDR2 FYNNEI.